This TCR beta chain was profiled in a study of Graves' ophthalmopathy and Graves' hyperthyroidism. The V gene's germline CDR1 is SEHNR and CDR2 FQNEAQ (reference sequence). This CDR3 comprises 15 residues. V was pared by 5 bases and J by 6 bases, with 16 bases between. Turning to this clonotype: Antigen unknown.

Regarding the study as a whole: With 65% to 71% sensitivity and approximately 73% specificity, the model predicted ophthalmopathy progression.

Investigators amplified TCR beta CDR3 regions from RNA transcripts. First-round RT-PCR relied on HTBI primers, and a second-round multiplex PCR came next. A single record per CDR3 protein comes from TCRdb applying MiXCR to the multiplex PCR reads. The sample consists of 260,000 or so distinct CDR3 sequences, about 46% of them appearing once. This TCR derives from an adult man with Graves' ophthalmopathy. Material: peripheral blood. The rearrangement links TRBV7-9 to TRBJ1-4; possible D gene TRBD1, 6 bases. The CDR3 nucleotides read TGTGCCAGCAGCCGAAGCAGGGGAGGGGATGAAAAACTGTTTTTT. It specifies CASSRSRGGDEKLFF.